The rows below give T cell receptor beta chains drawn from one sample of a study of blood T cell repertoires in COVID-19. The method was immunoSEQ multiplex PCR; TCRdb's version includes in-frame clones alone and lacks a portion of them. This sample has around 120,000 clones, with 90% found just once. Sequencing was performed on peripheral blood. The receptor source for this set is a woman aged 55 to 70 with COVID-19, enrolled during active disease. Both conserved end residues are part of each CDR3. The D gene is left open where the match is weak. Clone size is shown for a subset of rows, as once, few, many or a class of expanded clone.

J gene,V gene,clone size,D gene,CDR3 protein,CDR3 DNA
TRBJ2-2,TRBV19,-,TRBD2,CASSQPGLAGAGTGELFF,TGTGCCAGTAGCCAACCGGGACTAGCGGGGGCCGGCACCGGGGAGCTGTTTTTT
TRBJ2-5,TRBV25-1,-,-,CASRQATQETQYF,TGTGCCAGCAGACAGGCTACCCAAGAGACCCAGTACTTC
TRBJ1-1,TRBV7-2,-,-,CASRVGRNTEAFF,TGTGCCAGCAGGGTGGGGAGGAACACTGAAGCTTTCTTT
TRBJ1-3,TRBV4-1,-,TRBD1,CASSRRDRDGNTIYF,TGCGCCAGCAGCCGCCGGGACAGGGATGGAAACACCATATATTTT
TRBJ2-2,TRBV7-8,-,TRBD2,CASSLVPGGIGELFF,TGTGCCAGCAGCTTAGTTCCGGGAGGGATCGGGGAGCTGTTTTTT
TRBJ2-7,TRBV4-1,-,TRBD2,CASSQVWAGVLWEQYF,TGCGCCAGCAGCCAAGTATGGGCGGGGGTCTTGTGGGAGCAGTACTTC
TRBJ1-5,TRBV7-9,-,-,CASSPSFSNQPQHF,TGTGCCAGCAGCCCTTCCTTTAGCAATCAGCCCCAGCATTTT
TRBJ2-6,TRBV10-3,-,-,CAISETTPTGSGANVLTF,TGTGCCATCAGTGAGACGACTCCTACGGGCTCTGGGGCCAACGTCCTGACTTTC
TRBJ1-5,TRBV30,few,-,CAWRTGNSNQPQHF,TGTGCCTGGAGGACAGGTAATAGCAATCAGCCCCAGCATTTT
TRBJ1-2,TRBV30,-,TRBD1,CAWRWDRVKTF,TGTGCCTGGAGATGGGACAGGGTGAAAACCTTC
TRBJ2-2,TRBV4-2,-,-,CASSQAFSGVTGELFF,TGTGCCAGCAGCCAAGCGTTTAGCGGAGTCACCGGGGAGCTGTTTTTT
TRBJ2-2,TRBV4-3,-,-,CASSQYTPGELFF,TGCGCCAGCAGCCAATATACACCCGGGGAGCTGTTTTTT
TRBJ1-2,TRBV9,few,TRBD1,CASSVRQGARYGYTF,TGTGCCAGCAGCGTTCGACAGGGGGCGCGGTATGGCTACACCTTC
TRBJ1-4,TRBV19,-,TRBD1,CASSDRGHATNEKLFF,TGTGCCAGTTCGGACAGGGGCCACGCAACTAATGAAAAACTGTTTTTT
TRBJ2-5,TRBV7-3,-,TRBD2,CASSPTSGEGETQYF,TGTGCCAGCAGCCCGACTAGCGGGGAGGGAGAGACCCAGTACTTC
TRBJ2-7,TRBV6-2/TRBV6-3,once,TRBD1,CASSYDQTGGIDEQYF,TGTGCCAGCAGTTATGATCAAACAGGGGGCATCGACGAGCAGTACTTC
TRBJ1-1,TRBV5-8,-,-,CASSHTGVNTEAFF,TGTGCCAGCAGCCACACAGGTGTGAACACTGAAGCTTTCTTT
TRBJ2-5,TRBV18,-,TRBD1,CASSPRTGGNGETQYF,TGTGCCAGCTCACCGCGGACAGGGGGGAACGGAGAGACCCAGTACTTC
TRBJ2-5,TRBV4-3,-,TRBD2,CASSLQRGAVETQYF,TGCGCCAGCAGCCTCCAGCGGGGGGCCGTGGAGACCCAGTACTTC
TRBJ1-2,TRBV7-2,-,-,CASSLRLGANYGYTF,TGTGCCAGCAGCTTACGTCTGGGGGCCAACTATGGCTACACCTTC
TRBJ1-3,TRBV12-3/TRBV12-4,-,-,CASSTQGRNTIYF,TGTGCCAGCAGCACACAGGGTCGAAACACCATATATTTT
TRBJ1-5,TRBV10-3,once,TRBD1,CAISQGASNQPQHF,TGTGCCATCAGCCAGGGGGCTAGCAATCAGCCCCAGCATTTT